The 18 T cell receptor beta chains in this list originate from one sample, sequenced in a study of blood T cell repertoires in COVID-19. Data came from immunoSEQ multiplex PCR; TCRdb stores just in-frame clones and leaves some out. This table holds 180,000 or so clones, around 83% found once. Material for sequencing was peripheral blood. Source of these receptors: a young man with acute or convalescent COVID-19.

This chain connects TRBV5-8 to TRBJ1-2; D is perhaps TRBD1 (6 bases). CDR3 length equals 16 residues. CDR1 is SGHTS and CDR2 is YDEGEE in the germline V gene. V was trimmed by 6 bases and J by 3 bases, leaving 21 bases between them. CDR3 region: CASTPWGDRTYYGYTF. The CDR3 coding sequence is TGTGCCAGCACCCCCTGGGGCGACAGGACATACTATGGCTACACCTTC.

V gene TRBV28 combines with J gene TRBJ2-5; maybe TRBD2 (6 bases). This CDR3 is 15 amino acids long. Germline loops: CDR1 MDHEN, CDR2 SYDVKM. V was cut by 5 bases and J by 1 base, with 14 bases left in between. The CDR3 spells CASSPPDGGQETQYF. The CDR3 DNA reads as TGTGCCAGCAGTCCCCCGGACGGGGGCCAAGAGACCCAGTACTTC.

This clone was counted ten times or more. The chain couples TRBV6-6 to TRBJ1-1; 8 bases agree with TRBD1. CDR3 length equals 15 residues. The germline CDR1 and CDR2 sequences are MNHNY and SVGAGI (reference sequence). The ends lost 7 bases at V and 4 bases at J; junction bases unmatched: 11. CDR3 DNA sequence: TGTGCCAGCACCCCTCAAGTCAGGGGGCTCACTGAAGCTTTCTTT. It codes for CASTPQVRGLTEAFF.

The V and J genes are TRBV19 and TRBJ2-5; TRBD1 aligns across 8 bases. CDR1 and CDR2 from the germline V gene are LNHDA and SQIVND (reference sequence). This CDR3 is built from 17 residues. With V trimmed by 5 bases and J by 4 bases, 15 bases remained unmatched. The CDR3: CASSFGTGHNRIETQYF. CDR3 nucleotides: TGTGCCAGTAGTTTCGGGACAGGACATAATCGCATAGAGACCCAGTACTTC. Together with reference TRBV19 and TRBJ2-5, the CDR3 gives the full variable domain: DGGITQSPKYLFRKEGQNVTLSCEQNLNHDAMYWYRQDPGQGLRLIYYSQIVNDFQKGDIAEGYSVSREKKESFPLTVTSAQKNPTAFYLCASSFGTGHNRIETQYFGPGTRLLVL.

The chain is built from TRBV30 and TRBJ1-5; TRBD1 might be the D (5 bases). Germline CDR1 is GTSNPN and CDR2 is SVGIG (reference sequence). With 5 bases removed from V and 1 base from J, the gap between germline ends came to 12 bases. The CDR3 is 14 residues long. CDR3 nucleotide sequence: TGTGCCTGGGGGATTGGGGGGAGCAATCAGCCCCAGCATTTT. As protein: CAWGIGGSNQPQHF.

CDR3 amino acids: CASSISGTANEKLFF. CDR3 sequence (DNA): TGCGCCAGCAGCATATCAGGCACGGCTAATGAAAAACTGTTTTTT. The rearrangement uses TRBV5-1 and TRBJ1-4, with D unresolved. Per germline, CDR1 SGHRS and CDR2 YFSETQ. V lost 4 bases and J 3 bases, leaving 13 bases between the germline ends. The CDR3 covers 15 residues.

V and J are TRBV9 and TRBJ2-2; 8 positions match TRBD2. CDR1 is SGDLS and CDR2 is YYNGEE in the germline V gene. The CDR3 is 13 residues long. The J segment lost 8 bases and the V segment lost 5 bases, leaving 5 bases of the junction unmatched. CDR3 nucleotides: TGTGCCAGCAGTTTTAGCGGGGCAGGGGAGCTGTTTTTT. Translating it yields CASSFSGAGELFF.

CDR3 DNA sequence: TGTGCCAGCAGCTTAGACGGGGGGTACAATGAGCAGTTCTTC. Translated, it gives CASSLDGGYNEQFF. The chain links TRBV11-2 to TRBJ2-1; TRBD2 agrees at 7 bases. V was pared by 0 bases and J by 4 bases, with 0 bases of the junction left unmatched. Germline V lookup: CDR1 SGHAT, CDR2 FQNNGV. This CDR3 comprises 14 residues.

The chain joins TRBV5-8 to TRBJ2-1, with TRBD2 identical over 12 bases. With 4 bases clipped from V and 15 bases from J, the junction kept 8 bases outside the gene matches. Per germline, CDR1 SGHTS and CDR2 YDEGEE. The CDR3 runs 13 residues. The CDR3 loop reads CASSGLAGGLSFF. As DNA, the CDR3 is TGTGCCAGCAGCGGCCTAGCGGGGGGGCTTTCGTTCTTC. The full variable domain, with the rest looked up from reference TRBV5-8 and TRBJ2-1, is EAGVTQSPTHLIKTRGQQATLRCSPISGHTSVYWYQQALGLGLQFLLWYDEGEERNRGNFPPRFSGRQFPNYSSELNVNALELEDSALYLCASSGLAGGLSFFGPGTRLTVL.

This clone is a singleton in its sample. The chain combines TRBV12-5 with TRBJ2-4, with TRBD2 matching over 7 bases. The V and J ends lost 0 bases and 1 base, in that order; junction bases with no gene match: 15. Germline assignment: CDR1 LGHNT and CDR2 FRNRAP. The CDR3 is 20 amino acids. CDR3 nucleotide sequence: TGTGCTAGTGGTTTGGTACTGCGGGGGTCGTTGGACTCGGCCAAAAACATTCAGTACTTC. This gives the protein CASGLVLRGSLDSAKNIQYF.

The chain couples TRBV5-1 to TRBJ2-3, with 10 nucleotides matching TRBD2. Germline V gives CDR1 SGHRS, CDR2 YFSETQ. The trim removed 0 bases at V and 5 bases at J, leaving 12 bases unmatched. CDR3 length equals 18 residues. DNA of the CDR3: TGCGCCAGCAGCTTGGACCCCTCCAGCGGGGGGGCCGGAGATACGCAGTATTTT. Encoded protein: CASSLDPSSGGAGDTQYF.

The chain links TRBV6-2 or TRBV6-3 to TRBJ2-1; D perhaps matches TRBD2 (5 bases). V was trimmed by 5 bases and J by 7 bases, leaving 9 bases between them. The germline V gene encodes CDR1 MNHEY and CDR2 SVGEGT. The CDR3 length is 12 residues. The CDR3 reads CASSLPGNEQFF. DNA for the CDR3: TGTGCCAGCAGTCTGCCGGGGAATGAGCAGTTCTTC.

The CDR3 bases are TGTGCCACTTCTCGGGGGGCCTACTACAATGAGCAGTTCTTC. It is translated as CATSRGAYYNEQFF. The rearrangement uses TRBV3-1 (or the pseudogene TRBV3-2) and TRBJ2-1; weak D call: TRBD2 (7 bases). V shed 10 bases and J shed 3 bases, with 16 bases lying between them. The CDR3 runs to 14 residues. The germline CDR1 and CDR2 sequences are LGHDT and YNNKEL (reference sequence).

The chain has TRBV7-9 and TRBJ2-7, with TRBD1 as a possible D gene (5 bases). The germline V gene has CDR1 SEHNR and CDR2 FQNEAQ (reference sequence). Trimming shortened V by 2 bases and J by 0 bases, and 11 bases separated the two germline ends. CDR3 size: 15 residues. The CDR3 spells CASSLMKGPSYEQYF. CDR3 bases: TGTGCCAGCAGCTTAATGAAGGGGCCCTCCTACGAGCAGTACTTC.

This chain joins TRBV29-1 and TRBJ2-5, with TRBD2 matching 14 bases. Germline assignment: CDR1 SQVTM and CDR2 ANQGSEA. This CDR3 comprises 16 residues. Losses at the gene ends were 7 bases for V and 7 bases for J; bases not matched to a gene: 14. CDR3 nucleotides: TGCAGCGCTCCCACCGGGACTAGCGGGGGCTCCGGGACCCAGTACTTC. Translation gives CSAPTGTSGGSGTQYF.

This chain uses TRBV10-3 with TRBJ1-1; D unresolved. Germline V gene data show CDR1 as ENHRY and CDR2 as SYGVKD. CDR3 length equals 14 residues. V lost 0 bases and J lost 6, with 11 bases in between. CDR3 loop: CAISESTGVSEAFF. The CDR3 nucleotides are TGTGCCATCAGTGAGTCGACCGGGGTATCTGAAGCTTTCTTT.

The chain recombines TRBV29-1 with TRBJ1-4; 7 bases are a match to TRBD1. V lost 6 bases and J lost 7; bases outside the gene matches: 20. The germline CDR1 and CDR2 sequences are SQVTM and ANQGSEA. The CDR3 spans 17 residues. This CDR3 is CSVERAYRGDTGEKLFF. For the CDR3, the DNA is TGCAGCGTCGAAAGGGCTTACAGGGGAGATACTGGTGAAAAACTGTTTTTT.

The V gene is TRBV21-1, the J gene TRBJ1-3; the table's D call of TRBD1 was not tested on the DNA. TRBV21-1 has pseudogene status. The CDR3 sequence is 14 residues long. The chain's CDR3 is CASSKAGGLNTIYF. DNA for the CDR3: TGTGCCAGCAGCAAGGCAGGGGGATTAAACACCATATATTTT.